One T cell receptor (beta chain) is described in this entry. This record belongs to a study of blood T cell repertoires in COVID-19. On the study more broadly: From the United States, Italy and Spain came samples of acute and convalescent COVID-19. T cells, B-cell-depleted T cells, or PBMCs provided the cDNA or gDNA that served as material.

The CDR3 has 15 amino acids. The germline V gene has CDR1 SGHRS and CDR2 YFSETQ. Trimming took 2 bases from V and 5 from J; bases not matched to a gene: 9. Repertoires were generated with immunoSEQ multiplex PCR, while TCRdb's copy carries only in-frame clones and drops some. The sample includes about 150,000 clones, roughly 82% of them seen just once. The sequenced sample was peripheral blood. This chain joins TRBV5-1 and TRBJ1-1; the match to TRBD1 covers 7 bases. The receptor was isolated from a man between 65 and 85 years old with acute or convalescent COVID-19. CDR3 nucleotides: TGCGCCAGCAGCTTCGGACAGGCCAGGCAAACTGAAGCTTTCTTT. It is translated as CASSFGQARQTEAFF.